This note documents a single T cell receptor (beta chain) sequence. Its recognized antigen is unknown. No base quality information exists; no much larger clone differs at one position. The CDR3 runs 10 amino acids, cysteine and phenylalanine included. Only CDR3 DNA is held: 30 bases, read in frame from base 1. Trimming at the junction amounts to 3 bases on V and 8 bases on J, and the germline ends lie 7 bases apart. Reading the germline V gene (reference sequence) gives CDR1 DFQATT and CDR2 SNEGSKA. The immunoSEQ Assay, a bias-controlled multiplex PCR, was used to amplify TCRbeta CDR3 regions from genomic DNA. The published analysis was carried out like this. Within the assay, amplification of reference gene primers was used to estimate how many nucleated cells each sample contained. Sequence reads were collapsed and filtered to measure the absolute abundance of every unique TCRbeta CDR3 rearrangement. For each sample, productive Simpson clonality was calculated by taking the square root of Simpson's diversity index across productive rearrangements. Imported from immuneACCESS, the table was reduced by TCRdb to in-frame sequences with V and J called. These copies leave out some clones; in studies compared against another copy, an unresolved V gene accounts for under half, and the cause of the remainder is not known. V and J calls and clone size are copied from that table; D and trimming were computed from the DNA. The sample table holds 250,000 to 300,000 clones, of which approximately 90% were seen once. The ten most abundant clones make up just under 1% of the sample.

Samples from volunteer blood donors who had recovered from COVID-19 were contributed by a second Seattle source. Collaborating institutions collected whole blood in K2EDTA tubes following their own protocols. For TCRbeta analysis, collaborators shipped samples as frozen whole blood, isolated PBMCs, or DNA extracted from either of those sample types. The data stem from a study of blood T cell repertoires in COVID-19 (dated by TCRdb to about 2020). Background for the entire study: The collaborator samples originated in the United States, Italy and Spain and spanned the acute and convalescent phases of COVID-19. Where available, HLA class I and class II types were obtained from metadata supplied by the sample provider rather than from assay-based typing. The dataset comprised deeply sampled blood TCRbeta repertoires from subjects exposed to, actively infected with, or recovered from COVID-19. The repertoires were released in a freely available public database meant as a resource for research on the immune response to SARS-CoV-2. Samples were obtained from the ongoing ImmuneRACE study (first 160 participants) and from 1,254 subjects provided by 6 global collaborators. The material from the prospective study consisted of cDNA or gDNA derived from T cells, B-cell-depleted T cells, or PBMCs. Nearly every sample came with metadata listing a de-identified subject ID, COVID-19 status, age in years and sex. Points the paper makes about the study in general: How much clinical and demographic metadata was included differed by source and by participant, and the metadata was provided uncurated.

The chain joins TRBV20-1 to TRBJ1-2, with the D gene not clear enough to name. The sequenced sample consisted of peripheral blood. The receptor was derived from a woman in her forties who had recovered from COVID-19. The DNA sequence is TGCAGTGCTAGCAATGAGGGCTACACCTTC. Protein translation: CSASNEGYTF.